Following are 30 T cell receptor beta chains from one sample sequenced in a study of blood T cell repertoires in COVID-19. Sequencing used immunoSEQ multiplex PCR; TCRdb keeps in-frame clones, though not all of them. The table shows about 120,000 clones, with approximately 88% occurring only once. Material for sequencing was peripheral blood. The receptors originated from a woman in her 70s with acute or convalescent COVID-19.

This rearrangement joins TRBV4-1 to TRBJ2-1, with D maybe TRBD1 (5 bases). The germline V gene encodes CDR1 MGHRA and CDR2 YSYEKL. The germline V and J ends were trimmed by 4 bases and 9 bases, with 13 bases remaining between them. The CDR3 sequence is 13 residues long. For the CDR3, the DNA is TGCGCCAGCAGCCTCCATGAAGGGGCTGAGCAGTTCTTC. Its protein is CASSLHEGAEQFF.

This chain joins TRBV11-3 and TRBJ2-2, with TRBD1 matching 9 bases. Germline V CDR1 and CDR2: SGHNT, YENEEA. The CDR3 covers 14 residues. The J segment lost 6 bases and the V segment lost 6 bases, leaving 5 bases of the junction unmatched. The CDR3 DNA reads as TGTGCCAGCAGTTTAAGGACAGGGGCCGGGGAGCTGTTTTTT. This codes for CASSLRTGAGELFF.

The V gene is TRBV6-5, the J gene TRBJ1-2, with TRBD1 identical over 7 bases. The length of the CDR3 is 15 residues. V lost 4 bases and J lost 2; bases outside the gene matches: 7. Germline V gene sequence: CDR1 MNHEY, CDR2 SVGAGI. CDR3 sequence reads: CASSSLTTGNYGYTF. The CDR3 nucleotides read TGTGCCAGCAGTTCCCTCACGACAGGGAACTATGGCTACACCTTC.

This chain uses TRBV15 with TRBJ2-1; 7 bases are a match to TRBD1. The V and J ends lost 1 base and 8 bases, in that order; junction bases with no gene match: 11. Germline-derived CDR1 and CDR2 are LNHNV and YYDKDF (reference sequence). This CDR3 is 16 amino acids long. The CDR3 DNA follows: TGTGCCACCAGCAGAGGTAGGGGGCGAGGTCACGATGAGCAGTTCTTC. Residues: CATSRGRGRGHDEQFF. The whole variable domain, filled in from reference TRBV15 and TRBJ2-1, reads DAMVIQNPRYQVTQFGKPVTLSCSQTLNHNVMYWYQQKSSQAPKLLFHYYDKDFNNEADTPDNFQSRRPNTSFCFLDIRSPGLGDTAMYLCATSRGRGRGHDEQFFGPGTRLTVL.

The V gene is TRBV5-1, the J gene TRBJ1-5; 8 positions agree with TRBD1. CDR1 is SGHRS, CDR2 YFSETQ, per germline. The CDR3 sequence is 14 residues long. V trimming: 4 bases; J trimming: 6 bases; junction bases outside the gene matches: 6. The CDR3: CASSPTGEGQPQHF. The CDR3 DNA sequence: TGCGCCAGCAGCCCGACAGGGGAAGGTCAGCCCCAGCATTTT.

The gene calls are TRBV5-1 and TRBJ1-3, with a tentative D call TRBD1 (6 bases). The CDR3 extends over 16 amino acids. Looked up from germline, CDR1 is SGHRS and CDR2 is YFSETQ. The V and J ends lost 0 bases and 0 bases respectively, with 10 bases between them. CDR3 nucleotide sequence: TGCGCCAGCAGCTTGGGAATAGGGGGCTCTGGAAACACCATATATTTT. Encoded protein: CASSLGIGGSGNTIYF. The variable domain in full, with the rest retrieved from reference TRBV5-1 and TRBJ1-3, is KAGVTQTPRYLIKTRGQQVTLSCSPISGHRSVSWYQQTPGQGLQFLFEYFSETQRNKGNFPGRFSGRQFSNSRSEMNVSTLELGDSALYLCASSLGIGGSGNTIYFGEGSWLTVV.

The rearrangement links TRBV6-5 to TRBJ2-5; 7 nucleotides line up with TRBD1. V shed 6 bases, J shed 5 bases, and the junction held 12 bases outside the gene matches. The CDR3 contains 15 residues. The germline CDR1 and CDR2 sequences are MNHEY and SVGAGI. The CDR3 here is CASRNTGESTETQYF. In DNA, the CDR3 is TGTGCCAGCAGGAATACAGGGGAATCTACTGAGACCCAGTACTTC.

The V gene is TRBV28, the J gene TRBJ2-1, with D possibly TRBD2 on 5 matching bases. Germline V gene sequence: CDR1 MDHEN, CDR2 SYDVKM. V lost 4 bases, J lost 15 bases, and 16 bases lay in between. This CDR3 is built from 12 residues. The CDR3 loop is CASSSDSELRFF. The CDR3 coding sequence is TGTGCCAGCAGTTCGGACTCTGAGTTGAGGTTCTTC.

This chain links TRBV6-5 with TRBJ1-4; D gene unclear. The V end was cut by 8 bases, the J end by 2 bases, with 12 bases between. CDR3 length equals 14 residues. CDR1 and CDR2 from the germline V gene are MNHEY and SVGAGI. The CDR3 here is CASGLLGTNEKLFF. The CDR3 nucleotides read TGTGCCAGCGGGCTATTGGGCACTAATGAAAAACTGTTTTTT.

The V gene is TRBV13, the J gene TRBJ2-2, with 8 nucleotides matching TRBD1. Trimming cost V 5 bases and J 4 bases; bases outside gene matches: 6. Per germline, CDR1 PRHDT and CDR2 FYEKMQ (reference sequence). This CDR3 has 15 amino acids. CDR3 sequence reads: CASSREQGGTGELFF. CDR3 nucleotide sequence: TGTGCCAGCAGCCGCGAACAGGGGGGCACCGGGGAGCTGTTTTTT.

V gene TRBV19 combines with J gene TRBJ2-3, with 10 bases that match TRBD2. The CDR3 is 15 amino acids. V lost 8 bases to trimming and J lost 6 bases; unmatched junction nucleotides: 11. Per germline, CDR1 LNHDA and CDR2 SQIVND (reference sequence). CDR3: CASGVGLAGADTQYF. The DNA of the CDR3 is TGTGCCAGTGGCGTCGGTCTAGCGGGAGCCGATACGCAGTATTTT. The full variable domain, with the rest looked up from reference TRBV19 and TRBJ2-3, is DGGITQSPKYLFRKEGQNVTLSCEQNLNHDAMYWYRQDPGQGLRLIYYSQIVNDFQKGDIAEGYSVSREKKESFPLTVTSAQKNPTAFYLCASGVGLAGADTQYFGPGTRLTVL.

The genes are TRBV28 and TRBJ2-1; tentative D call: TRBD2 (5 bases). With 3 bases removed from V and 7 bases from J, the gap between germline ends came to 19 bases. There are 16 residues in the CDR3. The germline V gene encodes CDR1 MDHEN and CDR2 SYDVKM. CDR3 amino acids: CASSLIRGNGRNEQFF. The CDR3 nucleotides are TGTGCCAGCAGTTTGATACGGGGTAATGGGCGGAATGAGCAGTTCTTC.

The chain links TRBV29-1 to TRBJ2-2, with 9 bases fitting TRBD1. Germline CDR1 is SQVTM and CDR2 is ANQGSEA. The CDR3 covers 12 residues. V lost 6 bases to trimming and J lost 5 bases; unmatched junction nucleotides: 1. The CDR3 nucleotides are TGCAGCGTGACAGGGGGAACCGGGGAGCTGTTTTTT. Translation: CSVTGGTGELFF.

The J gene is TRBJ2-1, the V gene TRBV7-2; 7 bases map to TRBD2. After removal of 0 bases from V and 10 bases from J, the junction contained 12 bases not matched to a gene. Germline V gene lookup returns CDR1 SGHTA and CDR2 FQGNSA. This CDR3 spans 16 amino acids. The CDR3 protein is CASSLAGTTSMAEQFF. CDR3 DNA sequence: TGTGCCAGCAGCTTAGCAGGGACTACCTCAATGGCAGAGCAGTTCTTC.

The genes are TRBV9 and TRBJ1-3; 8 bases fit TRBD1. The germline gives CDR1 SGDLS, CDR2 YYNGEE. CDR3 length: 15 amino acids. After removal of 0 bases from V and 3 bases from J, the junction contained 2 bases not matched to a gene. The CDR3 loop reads CASSVGDRLGNTIYF. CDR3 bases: TGTGCCAGCAGCGTAGGGGACAGGCTTGGAAACACCATATATTTT. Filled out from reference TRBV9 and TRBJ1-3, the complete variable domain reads DSGVTQTPKHLITATGQRVTLRCSPRSGDLSVYWYQQSLDQGLQFLIQYYNGEERAKGNILERFSAQQFPDLHSELNLSSLELGDSALYFCASSVGDRLGNTIYFGEGSWLTVV.

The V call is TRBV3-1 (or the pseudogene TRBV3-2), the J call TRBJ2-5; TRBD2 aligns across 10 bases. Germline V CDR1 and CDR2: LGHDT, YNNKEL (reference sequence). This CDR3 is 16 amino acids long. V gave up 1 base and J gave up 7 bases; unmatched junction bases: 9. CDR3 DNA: TGTGCCAGCAGCCAAGGGGCCCAGCGGGAGGGCCGGACCCAGTACTTC. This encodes CASSQGAQREGRTQYF.

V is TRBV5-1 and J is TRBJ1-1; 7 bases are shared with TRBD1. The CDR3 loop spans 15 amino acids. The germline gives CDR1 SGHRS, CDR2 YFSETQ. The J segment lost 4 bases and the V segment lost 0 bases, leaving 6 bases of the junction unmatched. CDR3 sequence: CASSLEGARGTEAFF. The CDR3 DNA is TGCGCCAGCAGCTTGGAGGGGGCAAGGGGCACTGAAGCTTTCTTT.

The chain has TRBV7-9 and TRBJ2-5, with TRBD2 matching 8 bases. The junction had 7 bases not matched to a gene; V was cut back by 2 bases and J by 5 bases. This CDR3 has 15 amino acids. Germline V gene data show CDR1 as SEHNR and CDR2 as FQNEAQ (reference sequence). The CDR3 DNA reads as TGTGCCAGCAGCTTAACGGGGAGCGGGAGTGAGACCCAGTACTTC. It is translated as CASSLTGSGSETQYF.

The CDR3 DNA sequence: TGTGCCAGCATATCCGGGACTAGCACAGATACGCAGTATTTT. Translating gives CASISGTSTDTQYF. This chain joins TRBV6-5 and TRBJ2-3; perhaps TRBD2 as D (6 bases). The ends were cut back, 7 bases at V and 0 bases at J, with 11 bases in the middle. This CDR3 comprises 14 residues. The germline V gene has CDR1 MNHEY and CDR2 SVGAGI.

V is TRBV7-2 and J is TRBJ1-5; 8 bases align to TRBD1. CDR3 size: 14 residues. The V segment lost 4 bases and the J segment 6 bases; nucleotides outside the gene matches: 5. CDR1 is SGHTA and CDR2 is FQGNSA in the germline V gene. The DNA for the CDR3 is TGTGCCAGCAGCTCAGGGGGCGGGGTTCAGCCCCAGCATTTT. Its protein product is CASSSGGGVQPQHF.

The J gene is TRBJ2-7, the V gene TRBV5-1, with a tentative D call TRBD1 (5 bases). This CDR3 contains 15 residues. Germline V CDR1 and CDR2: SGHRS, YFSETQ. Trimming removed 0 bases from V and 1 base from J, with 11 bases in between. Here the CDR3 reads CASSLGSQGSYEQYF. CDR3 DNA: TGCGCCAGCAGCTTGGGCTCTCAGGGATCCTACGAGCAGTACTTC.

DNA for the CDR3: TGTGCCAGCAGGTACCCGGGACTAGCGGGAGGTCCCGCATCAGATACGCAGTATTTT. It specifies CASRYPGLAGGPASDTQYF. The J gene is TRBJ2-3, the V gene TRBV7-2; TRBD2 aligns across 15 bases. Germline CDR1 is SGHTA and CDR2 is FQGNSA. Trimming took 6 bases from V and 4 from J; bases not matched to a gene: 14. The CDR3 covers 19 residues. The variable domain in full, completed from reference TRBV7-2 and TRBJ2-3, reads GAGVSQSPSNKVTEKGKDVELRCDPISGHTALYWYRQSLGQGLEFLIYFQGNSAPDKSGLPSDRFSAERTGGSVSTLTIQRTQQEDSAVYLCASRYPGLAGGPASDTQYFGPGTRLTVL.

The CDR3 sequence is CASSRRLAGVNEQFF. The CDR3 nucleotides read TGTGCCAGCAGCCGTAGACTAGCGGGGGTAAATGAGCAGTTCTTC. The chain employs TRBV4-2 and TRBJ2-1, with TRBD2 identical over 12 bases. The CDR3 sequence is 15 residues long. V lost 4 bases, J lost 7 bases, and 5 bases stayed unmatched. Germline CDR1 is LGHNA and CDR2 is YNFKEQ.

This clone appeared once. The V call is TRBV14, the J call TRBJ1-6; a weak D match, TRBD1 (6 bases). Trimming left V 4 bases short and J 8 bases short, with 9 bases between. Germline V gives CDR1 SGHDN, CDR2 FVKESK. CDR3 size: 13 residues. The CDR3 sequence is CASSPRTDSPLHF. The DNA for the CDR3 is TGTGCCAGCAGCCCGCGGACAGATTCACCCCTCCACTTT. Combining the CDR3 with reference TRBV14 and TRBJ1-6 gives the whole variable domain EAGVTQFPSHSVIEKGQTVTLRCDPISGHDNLYWYRRVMGKEIKFLLHFVKESKQDESGMPNNRFLAERTGGTYSTLKVQPAELEDSGVYFCASSPRTDSPLHFGNGTRLTVT.

As DNA, the CDR3 is TGTGCCAGTTCCGACAGGGGAAGCACAGATACGCAGTATTTT. Amino acid sequence: CASSDRGSTDTQYF. This chain connects TRBV19 to TRBJ2-3, with 8 nucleotides matching TRBD1. Germline loops: CDR1 LNHDA, CDR2 SQIVND (reference sequence). The CDR3 contains 14 residues. The trim removed 8 bases at V and 0 bases at J, leaving 4 bases unmatched.

CDR3 region: CASSRQQQGRETQYF. The CDR3 nucleotides read TGTGCCAGCAGCCGGCAACAACAGGGACGGGAGACCCAGTACTTC. The chain combines TRBV3-1 (or the pseudogene TRBV3-2) with TRBJ2-5, with D possibly TRBD1 on 6 matching bases. The CDR3 consists of 15 residues. V was shortened by 4 bases and J by 5 bases, with 17 bases between the two germline ends. Germline lookup yields CDR1 LGHDT and CDR2 YNNKEL (reference sequence).

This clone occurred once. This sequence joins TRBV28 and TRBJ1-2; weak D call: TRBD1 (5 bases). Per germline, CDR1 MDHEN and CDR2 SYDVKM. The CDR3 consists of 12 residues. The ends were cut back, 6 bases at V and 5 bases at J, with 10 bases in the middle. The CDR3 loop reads CASSSGTYGYTF. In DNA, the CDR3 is TGTGCCAGCAGCTCCGGGACTTATGGCTACACCTTC.

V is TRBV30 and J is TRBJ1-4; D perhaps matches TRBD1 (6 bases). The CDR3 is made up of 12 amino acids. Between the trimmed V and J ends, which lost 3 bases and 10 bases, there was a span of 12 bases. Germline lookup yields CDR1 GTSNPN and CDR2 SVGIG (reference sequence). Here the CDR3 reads CAWSLTGRKLFF. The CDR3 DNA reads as TGTGCCTGGAGCTTGACAGGAAGAAAACTGTTTTTT.

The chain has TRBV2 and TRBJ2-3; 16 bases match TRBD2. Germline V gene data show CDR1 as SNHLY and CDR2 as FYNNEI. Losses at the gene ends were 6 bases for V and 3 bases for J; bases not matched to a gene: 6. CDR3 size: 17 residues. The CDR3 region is CASRAGTSGRVTDTQYF. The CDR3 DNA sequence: TGTGCCAGCAGGGCCGGGACTAGCGGGAGGGTGACAGATACGCAGTATTTT.

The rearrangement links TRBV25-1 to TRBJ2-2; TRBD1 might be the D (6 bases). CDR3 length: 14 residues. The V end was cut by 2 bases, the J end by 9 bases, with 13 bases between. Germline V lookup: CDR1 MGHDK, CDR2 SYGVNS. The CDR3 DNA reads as TGTGCCAGCAGTGAAACAGGGAAGAGGCGGGAGCTGTTTTTT. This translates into CASSETGKRRELFF.